One sample yielded the 22 T cell receptor beta chains listed below, sequenced in a study of a mutant IDH1 vaccine in newly diagnosed glioma. Antigens of these TCRs are unknown. The method was immunoSEQ multiplex PCR; TCRdb's version includes in-frame clones alone and lacks a portion of them. The sample contains over 45,000 clones, about 80% of which appear only once. The time point is: week 5, during vaccination. In the vaccine, a single dose held 300 ug of the mutant IDH1 20-mer peptide, along with topical imiquimod. The sample in question was PBMCs, obtained from a glioma patient whose treatment included an IDH1 peptide vaccine. The receptors were sampled from a man aged 25-45 years with glioma.

The table lists this clone with a few counts. CDR3 sequence reads: CASRRDGNEKLFF. The CDR3 region has the DNA TGTGCCAGCAGAAGGGACGGTAATGAAAAACTGTTTTTT. This chain uses TRBV2 with TRBJ1-4; D might be TRBD1 (5 bases). Germline V gives CDR1 SNHLY, CDR2 FYNNEI. V lost 6 bases, J lost 4 bases, and 9 bases lay in between. The length of the CDR3 is 13 residues.

The V and J genes are TRBV7-2 and TRBJ2-1; D might be TRBD2 (5 bases). Between the trimmed V and J ends, which lost 5 bases and 0 bases, there was a span of 11 bases. The length of the CDR3 is 15 residues. CDR1 and CDR2 (germline): SGHTA, FQGNSA. CDR3 nucleotides: TGTGCCAGCAGCACCAGCGGAAGCTCCTACAATGAGCAGTTCTTC. This translates into CASSTSGSSYNEQFF.

CDR3 region: CASSLSERQKQFF. The CDR3 DNA reads TGTGCCAGCAGTTTAAGCGAGCGCCAAAAGCAGTTCTTC. The chain uses TRBV2 and TRBJ2-1; no clear D gene. Trimming left V 5 bases short and J 11 bases short, with 16 bases between. CDR3 length: 13 amino acids. Per germline, CDR1 SNHLY and CDR2 FYNNEI.

The chain uses TRBV28 and TRBJ1-4, with 7 bases fitting TRBD1. This CDR3 spans 15 amino acids. Germline V gene data show CDR1 as MDHEN and CDR2 as SYDVKM. V was pared by 4 bases and J by 3 bases, with 5 bases of the junction left unmatched. The CDR3 DNA reads TGTGCCAGCAGTTCCCCAGGGACAGCTAATGAAAAACTGTTTTTT. It specifies CASSSPGTANEKLFF.

The gene calls are TRBV10-2 and TRBJ2-2; a possible D gene is TRBD1 (6 bases). Germline assignment: CDR1 WSHSY and CDR2 SAAADI. V was shortened by 4 bases and J by 4 bases, with 13 bases between the two germline ends. The length of the CDR3 is 15 residues. The CDR3 DNA sequence: TGCGCCAGCAGTGGGGCAGGGGACGGCACCGGGGAGCTGTTTTTT. This codes for CASSGAGDGTGELFF.

The genes are TRBV5-5 and TRBJ2-7, with a possible D match to TRBD1 (5 bases). This CDR3 contains 13 residues. The V end was cut by 7 bases, the J end by 0 bases, with 11 bases between. CDR1 SGHKS and CDR2 YYEKEE come from the germline V gene (reference sequence). CDR3 sequence (DNA): TGTGCCAGCGACGACAGAAGCTCCTACGAGCAGTACTTC. It translates to CASDDRSSYEQYF. The variable domain in full, completed from reference TRBV5-5 and TRBJ2-7, reads DAGVTQSPTHLIKTRGQQVTLRCSPISGHKSVSWYQQVLGQGPQFIFQYYEKEERGRGNFPDRFSARQFPNYSSELNVNALLLGDSALYLCASDDRSSYEQYFGPGTRLTVT.

The chain carries TRBV11-2 and TRBJ2-1; D remains ambiguous. Germline V gives CDR1 SGHAT, CDR2 FQNNGV. The CDR3 has 14 residues. V shed 3 bases and J shed 6 bases, with 12 bases lying between them. In DNA form, the CDR3 reads TGTGCCAGCAGCTTCCGGCCAGCTCGCAATGAGCAGTTCTTC. Protein product: CASSFRPARNEQFF.

V usage is TRBV5-5 and J usage is TRBJ2-1; a possible D gene is TRBD1 (6 bases). Trimming pared 4 bases from V and 4 bases from J, leaving 9 bases between. CDR3 size: 13 residues. Germline V gene sequence: CDR1 SGHKS, CDR2 YYEKEE (reference sequence). The CDR3 reads CASSLDRYNEQFF. The DNA for the CDR3 is TGTGCCAGCAGCCTGGACAGATACAATGAGCAGTTCTTC.

V and J are TRBV2 and TRBJ2-1; 16 nucleotides agree with TRBD2. Germline lookup yields CDR1 SNHLY and CDR2 FYNNEI. V lost 9 bases to trimming and J lost 9 bases; unmatched junction nucleotides: 2. The CDR3 contains 13 residues. CDR3 region: CARGTSGGVEQFF. In DNA form, the CDR3 reads TGTGCCAGAGGGACTAGCGGGGGGGTTGAGCAGTTCTTC.

V and J are TRBV6-1 and TRBJ2-5; TRBD1 matches at 9 bases. The CDR3 totals 18 residues. Germline CDR1 reads MNHNS; CDR2 reads SASEGT. The V gene end was trimmed by 2 bases and the J gene end by 4 bases; junction bases not matched to a gene: 14. Here the CDR3 reads CASSEWPRQGEGRETQYF. In DNA, the CDR3 is TGTGCCAGCAGTGAATGGCCTCGACAGGGGGAGGGTCGAGAGACCCAGTACTTC.

This sequence joins TRBV6-1 and TRBJ2-5; the D is unclear. The DNA matches TRBJ2-7 better at its end, which makes the J call doubtful. The germline gives CDR1 MNHNS, CDR2 SASEGT. This CDR3 has 13 amino acids. Written as DNA, the CDR3 is TGTGCCAGCAGTGCGGAGCAATCCTACGAGCAGTACTTC. It encodes CASSAEQSYEQYF.

The chain links TRBV28 to TRBJ1-6, with D hard to call. Deletions cut 5 bases from V and 6 bases from J, with 14 bases between. The length of the CDR3 is 15 residues. Germline CDR1 is MDHEN and CDR2 is SYDVKM. The CDR3 here is CASSNARGLNSPLHF. The CDR3 DNA reads as TGTGCCAGCAGTAATGCCCGCGGCCTTAATTCACCCCTCCACTTT.

The chain recombines TRBV2 with TRBJ1-2; D is possibly TRBD1 (6 bases). Deletions cut 6 bases from V and 2 bases from J, with 10 bases between. The CDR3 extends over 13 amino acids. Germline V CDR1 and CDR2: SNHLY, FYNNEI. The CDR3 sequence: CASRWDTNYGYTF. CDR3 DNA: TGTGCCAGCAGGTGGGACACCAACTATGGCTACACCTTC.

A few counts support this clone. As DNA, the CDR3 is TGTGCCAGTACCACCACAGGGAGGAATTCACCCCTCCACTTT. Translation: CASTTTGRNSPLHF. The chain links TRBV19 to TRBJ1-6; D possibly corresponds to TRBD1 (6 bases). Deletions cut 7 bases from V and 7 bases from J, with 14 bases between. Germline V gene sequence: CDR1 LNHDA, CDR2 SQIVND (reference sequence). This CDR3 region has 14 residues.

The sample holds a few counts of this clone. This chain connects TRBV18 to TRBJ1-4; no firm D call. Between the trimmed V and J ends, which lost 2 bases and 3 bases, there was a span of 10 bases. Germline CDR1 and CDR2: KGHSH and LQKENI. The CDR3 contains 15 residues. The CDR3 DNA reads as TGTGCCAGCTCACCATTGACGGATTCTAATGAAAAACTGTTTTTT. Translating gives CASSPLTDSNEKLFF.

This clone has just a few counts. This chain links TRBV27 with TRBJ1-5, with D unclear. V was cut by 2 bases and J by 9 bases, with 8 bases left in between. CDR1 MNHEY and CDR2 SMNVEV come from the germline V gene (reference sequence). This CDR3 spans 12 amino acids. This CDR3 reads CASSLPRGPQHF. DNA of the CDR3: TGTGCCAGCAGTTTACCACGAGGGCCCCAGCATTTT.

This clone was recorded only once. J is TRBJ2-7 and V is TRBV6-4; no reliable D call. This CDR3 spans 14 amino acids. The germline CDR1 and CDR2 sequences are MRHNA and SNTAGT. V lost 8 bases, J lost 4 bases, and 18 bases lay in between. CDR3 nucleotide sequence: TGTGCCAGCGTGGAGACGTACCCTCCGTACGAGCAGTACTTC. Amino acid sequence: CASVETYPPYEQYF.

This chain uses TRBV12-5 with TRBJ2-5; 10 positions agree with TRBD2. The CDR3 extends over 16 amino acids. CDR1 is LGHNT, CDR2 FRNRAP, per germline. V was clipped by 3 bases and J by 4 bases; unmatched bases: 8. This chain's CDR3 is CASGLDVAGGPETQYF. CDR3 nucleotide sequence: TGTGCTAGTGGTTTAGACGTAGCGGGGGGCCCAGAGACCCAGTACTTC.

This clone was detected only once. The CDR3: CARKGLAGTGELFF. The CDR3 DNA reads as TGTGCCAGGAAGGGACTAGCGGGGACCGGGGAGCTGTTTTTT. V usage is TRBV6-4 and J usage is TRBJ2-2, with 13 bases aligning to TRBD2. The CDR3 covers 14 residues. Germline CDR1 reads MRHNA; CDR2 reads SNTAGT. With V trimmed by 9 bases and J by 5 bases, 3 bases remained unmatched.

The chain employs TRBV7-9 and TRBJ1-1; maybe TRBD1 (6 bases). Germline assignment: CDR1 SEHNR and CDR2 FQNEAQ (reference sequence). V lost 5 bases to trimming and J lost 11 bases, with 12 bases between them. The length of the CDR3 is 11 residues. The CDR3 loop is CASSHTGRAFF. CDR3 bases: TGTGCCAGCAGCCATACAGGGAGGGCTTTCTTT.

The rearrangement joins TRBV14 to TRBJ2-1, with 7 bases that match TRBD1. V lost 5 bases, J lost 4 bases, and 8 bases stayed unmatched. CDR3 size: 15 residues. Germline lookup yields CDR1 SGHDN and CDR2 FVKESK. The CDR3 DNA sequence: TGTGCCAGCAGCTCCCGGGACAGACCATACAATGAGCAGTTCTTC. Amino acid sequence: CASSSRDRPYNEQFF.

CDR3 protein: CASSSDRGVRYGYTF. CDR3 DNA sequence: TGTGCCAGCAGCTCAGACAGGGGGGTTCGGTATGGCTACACCTTC. The chain employs TRBV4-2 and TRBJ1-2; 9 bases line up with TRBD1. The CDR3 is 15 residues long. The germline CDR1 and CDR2 sequences are LGHNA and YNFKEQ. Trimming took 5 bases from V and 5 from J; bases not matched to a gene: 9.